This entry features one T cell receptor beta chain sequence. Original handling: Cell counts per sample came from amplifying reference gene primers. Using immunoSEQ multiplex PCR, the repertoire was profiled, and TCRdb retains in-frame clones only, with some absent. V and J calls and clone size follow that table, whereas D and trimming were derived from the DNA. The table has about 230,000 clones, approximately 87% seen once. This sample is part of a study of blood T cell repertoires in COVID-19. The CDR3 runs to 15 residues. V dropped 2 bases and J dropped 2 bases, with 12 bases sitting between them. The specimen sequenced was peripheral blood. The source of this sequence is a woman in her seventies with active or convalescent COVID-19. The chain links TRBV23-1 to TRBJ1-1; a possible D gene is TRBD1 (6 bases). TRBV23-1 qualifies as an ORF whose function is uncertain. CDR3 residues: CASSQDRDTNTEAFF. The CDR3 DNA is TGCGCCAGCAGTCAAGACCGGGACACCAACACTGAAGCTTTCTTT.